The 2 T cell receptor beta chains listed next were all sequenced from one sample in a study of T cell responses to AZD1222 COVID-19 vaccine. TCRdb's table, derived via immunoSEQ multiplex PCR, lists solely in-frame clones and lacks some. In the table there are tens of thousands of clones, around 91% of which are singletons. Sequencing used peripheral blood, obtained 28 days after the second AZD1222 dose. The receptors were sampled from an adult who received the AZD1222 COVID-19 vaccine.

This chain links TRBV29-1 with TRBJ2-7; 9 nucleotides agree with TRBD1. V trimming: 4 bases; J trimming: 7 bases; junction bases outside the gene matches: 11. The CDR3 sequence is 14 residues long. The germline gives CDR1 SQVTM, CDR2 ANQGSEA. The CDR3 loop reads CSVGGTGLVGEQYF. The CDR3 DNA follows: TGCAGCGTTGGGGGGACAGGGCTGGTTGGGGAGCAGTACTTC.

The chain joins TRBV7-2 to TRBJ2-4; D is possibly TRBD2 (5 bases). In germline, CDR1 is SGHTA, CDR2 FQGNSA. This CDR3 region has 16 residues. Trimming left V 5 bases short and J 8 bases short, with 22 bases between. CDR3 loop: CASSPSLGNGIYIQYF. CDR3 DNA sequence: TGTGCCAGCAGCCCCTCGCTCGGGAATGGAATATACATTCAGTACTTC.